This T cell receptor beta chain derives from a study of T cell responses to AZD1222 COVID-19 vaccine. Findings and limits, study-wide: Spike-specific TCR repertoires showed rising breadth and depth after two AZD1222 doses.

The V end lost 4 bases, the J end lost 9 bases, and 12 bases lay between the germline ends. CDR1 SGHTA and CDR2 FQGTGA come from the germline V gene. The CDR3 is made up of 13 amino acids. On this clone itself: Antigen: not known.

Here immunoSEQ multiplex PCR was the method, and the copy in TCRdb shows in-frame clones only, minus some. The data show around 100,000 clones, roughly 90% seen once. Sequencing used peripheral blood, obtained on day 0 of AZD1222 vaccination. This receptor was taken from an adult in good health. This chain uses TRBV7-3 with TRBJ1-4; unclear D gene. CDR3 DNA: TGTGCCAGCAGCTCCAAAGAATTAAAAAAACTGTTTTTT. It encodes CASSSKELKKLFF.